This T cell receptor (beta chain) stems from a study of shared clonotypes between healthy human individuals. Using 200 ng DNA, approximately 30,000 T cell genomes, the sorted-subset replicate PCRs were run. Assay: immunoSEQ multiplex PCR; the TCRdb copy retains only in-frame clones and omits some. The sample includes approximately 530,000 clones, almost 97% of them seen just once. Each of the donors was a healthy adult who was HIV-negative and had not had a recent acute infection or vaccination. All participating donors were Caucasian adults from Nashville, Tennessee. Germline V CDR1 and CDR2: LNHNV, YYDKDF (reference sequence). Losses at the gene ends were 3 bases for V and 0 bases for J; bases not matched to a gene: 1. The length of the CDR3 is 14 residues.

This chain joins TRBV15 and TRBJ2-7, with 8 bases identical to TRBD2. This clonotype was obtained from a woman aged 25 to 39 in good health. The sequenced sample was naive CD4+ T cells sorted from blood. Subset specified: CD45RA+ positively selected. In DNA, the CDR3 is TGTGCCACCAGCAGCAGCGGGAGCTCCTACGAGCAGTACTTC. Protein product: CATSSSGSSYEQYF. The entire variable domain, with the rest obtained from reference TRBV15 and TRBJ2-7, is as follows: DAMVIQNPRYQVTQFGKPVTLSCSQTLNHNVMYWYQQKSSQAPKLLFHYYDKDFNNEADTPDNFQSRRPNTSFCFLDIRSPGLGDTAMYLCATSSSGSSYEQYFGPGTRLTVT.